The 22 T cell receptor beta chains given below trace back to one sample, sequenced in a study of T cells in Graves' hyperthyroidism and ophthalmopathy (dated by TCRdb to about 2019). The protocol used for the library was multiplex PCR. TCRdb records Illumina HiSeq 2000 as the sequencer. The TCR beta CDR3 regions were amplified from RNA transcripts. The TCR CDR3 was subjected to a first round of RT-PCR using the HTBI primer set and the Qiagen OneStep RT-PCR kit. Through fastp at Q25 and MiXCR, TCRdb rebuilt clones from the public reads, retaining in-frame beta chains. Each CDR3 protein gets just one entry, which takes the most common genes and DNA from the rows behind it. The sample contains fewer than 650,000 distinct CDR3 sequences, approximately 15% of them found a single time. The top ten clonotypes cover roughly 5.7% of the sample. The specimen was blood. These receptors all stem from a woman in her thirties with Graves' hyperthyroidism that later progressed to Graves' ophthalmopathy.

This clonotype was counted at least ten times. The V and J genes are TRBV11-2 and TRBJ2-2; 8 bases are shared with TRBD1. This CDR3 comprises 16 residues. The germline V gene encodes CDR1 SGHAT and CDR2 FQNNGV. J was trimmed by 1 base and V by 3 bases; bases with no gene match: 4. CDR3 loop: CASSLDRVGNTGELFF. CDR3 bases: TGTGCCAGCAGCTTGGACAGGGTGGGGAACACCGGGGAGCTGTTTTTT.

This clonotype was recorded many times. This chain connects TRBV2 to TRBJ2-1; TRBD2 is a possible D gene (6 bases). V was clipped by 4 bases and J by 6 bases, with 19 bases between them. Germline V gene lookup returns CDR1 SNHLY and CDR2 FYNNEI. The CDR3 covers 16 residues. In nucleotides, the CDR3 is TGTGCCAGCAGTGCACCGGGACTCTCGATCAGCAATGAGCAGTTCTTC. It specifies CASSAPGLSISNEQFF. Variable domain in full (rest from reference TRBV2 and TRBJ2-1): EPEVTQTPSHQVTQMGQEVILRCVPISNHLYFYWYRQILGQKVEFLVSFYNNEISEKSEIFDDQFSVERPDGSNFTLKIRSTKLEDSAMYFCASSAPGLSISNEQFFGPGTRLTVL.

At least ten counts were recorded for this clonotype. This chain uses TRBV24-1 with TRBJ2-1; 11 bases are shared with TRBD2. The length of the CDR3 is 19 residues. The V segment lost 4 bases and the J segment 0 bases; nucleotides outside the gene matches: 10. Per the germline V gene, CDR1 is KGHDR and CDR2 is SFDVKD. CDR3 amino acids: CATSDPGGLAVSSYNEQFF. For the CDR3, the DNA is TGTGCCACCAGTGACCCGGGGGGACTAGCGGTAAGCTCCTACAATGAGCAGTTCTTC.

The V call is TRBV6-2 or TRBV6-3, the J call TRBJ2-7; D uncertain. Germline values: CDR1 MNHEY, CDR2 SVGEGT. V dropped 5 bases and J dropped 9 bases, with 14 bases sitting between them. The CDR3 loop spans 12 amino acids. The CDR3 reads CASSKLSQAQYF. For the CDR3, the DNA is TGTGCCAGCAGTAAACTCTCTCAAGCGCAGTACTTC.

Comment on this clonotype: A much larger clone lies a single base off, so this may be a read error. J is TRBJ2-7 and V is TRBV9, with a tentative D call TRBD2 (6 bases). CDR1 SGDLS and CDR2 YYNGEE come from the germline V gene. V was pared by 0 bases and J by 1 base, with 11 bases between. There are 15 residues in the CDR3. The CDR3 sequence: CASSVDGSASYEQYF. CDR3 nucleotide sequence: TGTGCCAGCAGCGTAGACGGGAGCGCGTCCTACGAGCAGTACTTC.

The J gene is TRBJ2-7, the V gene TRBV19; a weak D match, TRBD2 (5 bases). CDR1 and CDR2 (germline): LNHDA, SQIVND (reference sequence). V was cut by 4 bases and J by 3 bases, with 19 bases left in between. The CDR3 spans 16 residues. CDR3 residues: CASSTPGLKGIYEQYF. Here the CDR3 DNA reads TGTGCCAGTAGTACCCCAGGACTCAAGGGAATCTACGAGCAGTACTTC. Looking up the rest from reference TRBV19 and TRBJ2-7 gives the full variable domain: DGGITQSPKYLFRKEGQNVTLSCEQNLNHDAMYWYRQDPGQGLRLIYYSQIVNDFQKGDIAEGYSVSREKKESFPLTVTSAQKNPTAFYLCASSTPGLKGIYEQYFGPGTRLTVT.

This clonotype was seen a handful of times. This chain joins TRBV7-3 and TRBJ2-2; maybe TRBD2 (5 bases). The V and J ends lost 5 bases and 3 bases respectively, with 22 bases between them. Per germline, CDR1 SGHTA and CDR2 FQGTGA. This CDR3 is 18 amino acids long. CDR3 DNA: TGTGCCAGCAGCCTTCCCCTTGGTATGGGAGTACACACCGGGGAGCTGTTTTTT. Translation gives CASSLPLGMGVHTGELFF.

This clonotype came up a few times. The chain couples TRBV12-3 or TRBV12-4 to TRBJ2-1; 7 nucleotides match TRBD1. V shed 4 bases, J shed 8 bases, and the junction held 2 bases outside the gene matches. CDR3 length: 12 amino acids. The CDR3 DNA follows: TGTGCCAGCAGTTCCGACAGGGATGAGCAGTTCTTC. This gives the protein CASSSDRDEQFF.

Notes on this clonotype: This may stem from a read error, because a much larger clone lies one nucleotide away. The genes are TRBV30 and TRBJ2-1; D unclear. CDR3 length: 14 amino acids. Germline loops: CDR1 GTSNPN, CDR2 SVGIG (reference sequence). V dropped 0 bases and J dropped 3 bases, with 9 bases sitting between them. The CDR3 bases are TGTGCCTGGAGTGTATCGTGGGGCTACAATGAGCAGTTCTTC. The encoded protein is CAWSVSWGYNEQFF. Full variable domain (remainder filled in from reference TRBV30 and TRBJ2-1): SQTIHQWPATLVQPVGSPLSLECTVEGTSNPNLYWYRQAAGRGLQLLFYSVGIGQISSEVPQNLSASRPQDRQFILSSKKLLLSDSGFYLCAWSVSWGYNEQFFGPGTRLTVL.

About this clonotype itself: One end of the junction fails to match germline, which may point to a read error. The CDR3 nucleotides read TGTGCCAGCAGCTTAGCTAGCGGGAGGAGCGGAGATGCGCAGTATTTT. Amino acid sequence: CASSLASGRSGDAQYF. The rearrangement links TRBV13 to TRBJ2-3, with TRBD2 matching over 11 bases. CDR3 length: 16 amino acids. Germline CDR1 and CDR2: PRHDT and FYEKMQ (reference sequence).

This clonotype occurred many times. The chain couples TRBV7-2 to TRBJ2-3; 10 bases match TRBD2. Per germline, CDR1 SGHTA and CDR2 FQGNSA. This CDR3 has 18 residues. V lost 2 bases, J lost 3 bases, and 11 bases stayed unmatched. The CDR3, as DNA: TGTGCCAGCAGCTTAACTGCTAGCGGGAGTATGGCGACAGATACGCAGTATTTT. This translates into CASSLTASGSMATDTQYF.

This clonotype was counted at least ten times. This chain connects TRBV24-1 to TRBJ2-2; D is possibly TRBD1 (6 bases). The CDR3 is 16 amino acids. V dropped 0 bases and J dropped 1 base, with 8 bases sitting between them. Germline CDR1 KGHDR, CDR2 SFDVKD. CDR3 region: CATSDLSTGNTGELFF. DNA for the CDR3: TGTGCCACCAGTGATTTGTCGACAGGGAACACCGGGGAGCTGTTTTTT.

The rearrangement links TRBV4-3 to TRBJ1-4; D uncertain. This CDR3 spans 19 amino acids. V lost 0 bases and J lost 1, with 18 bases in between. CDR1 is LGHNA, CDR2 YSLEER, per germline. The CDR3 sequence: CASSQDNRIPSGTNEKLFF. The CDR3 region has the DNA TGCGCCAGCAGCCAAGATAACAGAATCCCCTCGGGAACTAATGAAAAACTGTTTTTT.

The genes are TRBV28 and TRBJ2-5, with a weak D call TRBD2 (5 bases). CDR1 and CDR2 from the germline V gene are MDHEN and SYDVKM. The CDR3 contains 13 residues. Trimming shortened V by 6 bases and J by 3 bases, and 11 bases separated the two germline ends. CDR3 residues: CASSPSAEETQYF. In DNA form, the CDR3 reads TGTGCCAGCAGCCCGTCAGCGGAAGAGACCCAGTACTTC.

This clonotype was counted ten times or more. The V call is TRBV12-3 or TRBV12-4, the J call TRBJ1-2; D is ambiguous. This CDR3 is 13 amino acids long. V lost 1 base, J lost 7 bases, and 10 bases lay in between. In nucleotides, the CDR3 is TGTGCCAGCAGTTTAGGGACCGGCCCTGGCTACACCTTC. Translating it yields CASSLGTGPGYTF.

This clonotype was recorded many times. The rearrangement links TRBV30 to TRBJ2-1, with a possible D match to TRBD1 (6 bases). Germline lookup yields CDR1 GTSNPN and CDR2 SVGIG (reference sequence). CDR3 size: 13 residues. The V gene lost 1 base and the J gene lost 9 bases, with 13 bases spanning the gap. The CDR3 nucleotides read TGTGCCTGGAGTGAGAGGGAAGGGGGTGAGCAGTTCTTC. This sequence encodes CAWSEREGGEQFF.

The chain combines TRBV4-1 with TRBJ2-1; 8 bases are a match to TRBD1. The CDR3 length is 15 residues. With 6 bases clipped from V and 0 bases from J, the junction kept 4 bases outside the gene matches. In germline, CDR1 is MGHRA, CDR2 YSYEKL. DNA for the CDR3: TGCGCCAGCAGGTACACAGGGGGCTCCTACAATGAGCAGTTCTTC. Translation gives CASRYTGGSYNEQFF.

The chain is built from TRBV19 and TRBJ2-1, with D uncertain. The germline CDR1 and CDR2 sequences are LNHDA and SQIVND (reference sequence). Trimming shortened V by 5 bases and J by 5 bases, and 10 bases separated the two germline ends. The CDR3 totals 13 residues. CDR3 DNA: TGTGCCAGTAGTTCATACTTGCACAATGAGCAGTTCTTC. The encoded protein is CASSSYLHNEQFF.

This clonotype was detected many times. V gene TRBV3-1 combines with J gene TRBJ2-7; D ambiguous. Germline CDR1 is LGHDT and CDR2 is YNNKEL (reference sequence). CDR3 length equals 16 residues. Trimming cost V 0 bases and J 0 bases, with 12 bases left between them. CDR3 nucleotides: TGTGCCAGCAGCCAAGATGTGGCAGCTAGCTCCTACGAGCAGTACTTC. Translation gives CASSQDVAASSYEQYF.

This clonotype was observed at least ten times. The chain carries TRBV25-1 and TRBJ2-3; a weak D match, TRBD2 (7 bases). V was clipped by 1 base and J by 4 bases, with 12 bases between them. Germline CDR1 is MGHDK and CDR2 is SYGVNS. This CDR3 contains 15 residues. The chain's CDR3 is CASSESGEGADTQYF. The CDR3 DNA is TGTGCCAGCAGTGAATCAGGGGAGGGGGCAGATACGCAGTATTTT.

The rearrangement uses TRBV30 and TRBJ1-3, with a possible D match to TRBD1 (5 bases). In germline, CDR1 is GTSNPN, CDR2 SVGIG (reference sequence). V was shortened by 6 bases and J by 2 bases, with 17 bases between the two germline ends. The CDR3 consists of 15 residues. The DNA for the CDR3 is TGTGCCTGCAGATGGGGCAGACTCGCTGGAAACACCATATATTTT. Amino acids: CACRWGRLAGNTIYF.

There are many counts of this clonotype. The rearrangement joins TRBV7-9 to TRBJ1-2, with D possibly matching TRBD1 (5 bases). Germline V gives CDR1 SEHNR, CDR2 FQNEAQ (reference sequence). This CDR3 has 14 amino acids. V dropped 5 bases and J dropped 2 bases, with 12 bases sitting between them. The CDR3 sequence is CASSPPGPNYGYTF. The CDR3 DNA reads as TGTGCCAGCAGCCCCCCAGGGCCGAACTATGGCTACACCTTC.